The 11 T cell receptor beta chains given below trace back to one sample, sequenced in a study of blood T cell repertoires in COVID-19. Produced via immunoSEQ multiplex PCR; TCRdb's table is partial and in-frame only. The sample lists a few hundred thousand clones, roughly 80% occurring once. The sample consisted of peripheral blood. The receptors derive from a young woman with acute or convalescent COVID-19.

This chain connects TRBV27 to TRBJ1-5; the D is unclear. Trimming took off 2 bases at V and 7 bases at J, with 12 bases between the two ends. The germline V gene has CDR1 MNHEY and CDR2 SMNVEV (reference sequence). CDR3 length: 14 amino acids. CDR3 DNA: TGTGCCAGCAGTTTAATCGGGTTTGACCAGCCCCAGCATTTT. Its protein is CASSLIGFDQPQHF.

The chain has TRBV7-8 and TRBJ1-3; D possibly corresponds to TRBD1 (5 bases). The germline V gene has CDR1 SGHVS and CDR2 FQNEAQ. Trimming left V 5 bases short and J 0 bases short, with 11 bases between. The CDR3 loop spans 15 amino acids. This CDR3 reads CASSPGGGSGNTIYF. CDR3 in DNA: TGTGCCAGCAGCCCCGGGGGGGGCTCTGGAAACACCATATATTTT.

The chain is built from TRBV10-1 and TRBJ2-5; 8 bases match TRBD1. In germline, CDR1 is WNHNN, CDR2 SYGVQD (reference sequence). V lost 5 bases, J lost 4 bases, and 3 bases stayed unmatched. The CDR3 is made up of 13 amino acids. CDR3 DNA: TGCGCCAGCAGTCGAGGACAGGGAGAGACCCAGTACTTC. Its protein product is CASSRGQGETQYF.

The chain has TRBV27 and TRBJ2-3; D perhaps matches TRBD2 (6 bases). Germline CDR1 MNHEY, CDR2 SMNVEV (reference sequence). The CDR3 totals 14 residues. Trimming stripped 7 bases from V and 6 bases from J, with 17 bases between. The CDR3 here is CASKPPLAWDTQYF. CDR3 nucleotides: TGTGCCAGCAAGCCCCCCCTAGCGTGGGATACGCAGTATTTT.

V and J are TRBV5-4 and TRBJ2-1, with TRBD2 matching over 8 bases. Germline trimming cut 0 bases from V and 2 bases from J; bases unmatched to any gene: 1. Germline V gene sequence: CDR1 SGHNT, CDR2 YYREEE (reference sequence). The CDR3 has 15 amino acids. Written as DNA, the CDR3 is TGTGCCAGCAGCTTGGACGGGAGGGCCTACAATGAGCAGTTCTTC. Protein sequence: CASSLDGRAYNEQFF.

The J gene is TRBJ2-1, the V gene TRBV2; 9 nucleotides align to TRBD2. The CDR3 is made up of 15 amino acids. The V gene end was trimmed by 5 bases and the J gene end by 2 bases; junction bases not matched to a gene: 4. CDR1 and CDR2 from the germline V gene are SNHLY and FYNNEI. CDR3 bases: TGTGCCAGCAGTCTAGCGGGACCCACCTACAATGAGCAGTTCTTC. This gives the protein CASSLAGPTYNEQFF.

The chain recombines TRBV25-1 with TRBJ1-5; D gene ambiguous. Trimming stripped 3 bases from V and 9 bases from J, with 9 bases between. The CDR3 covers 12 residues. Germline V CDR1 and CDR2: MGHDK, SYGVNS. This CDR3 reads CASSDGVGPQHF. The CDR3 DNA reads TGTGCCAGCAGTGACGGGGTAGGGCCCCAGCATTTT.

The DNA for the CDR3 is TGTGCCAGCAGTTTATCTGTGCAGGCGTCCGGCTACACCTTC. It codes for CASSLSVQASGYTF. The J gene is TRBJ1-2, the V gene TRBV27; unclear D gene. V shed 0 bases and J shed 8 bases, with 13 bases lying between them. This CDR3 is 14 amino acids long. Per the germline V gene, CDR1 is MNHEY and CDR2 is SMNVEV (reference sequence).

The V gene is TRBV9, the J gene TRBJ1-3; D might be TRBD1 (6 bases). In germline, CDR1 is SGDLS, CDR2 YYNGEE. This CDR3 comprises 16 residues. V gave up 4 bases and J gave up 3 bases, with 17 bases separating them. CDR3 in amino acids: CASSSRARQVGNTIYF. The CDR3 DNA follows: TGTGCCAGCAGCTCCCGAGCCCGACAGGTTGGAAACACCATATATTTT.

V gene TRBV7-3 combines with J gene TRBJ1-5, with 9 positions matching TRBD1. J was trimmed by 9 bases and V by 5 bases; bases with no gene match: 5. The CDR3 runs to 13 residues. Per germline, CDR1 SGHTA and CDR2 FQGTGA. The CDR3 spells CASSLGQGRPQHF. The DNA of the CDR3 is TGTGCCAGCAGCCTCGGACAGGGGAGGCCCCAGCATTTT.

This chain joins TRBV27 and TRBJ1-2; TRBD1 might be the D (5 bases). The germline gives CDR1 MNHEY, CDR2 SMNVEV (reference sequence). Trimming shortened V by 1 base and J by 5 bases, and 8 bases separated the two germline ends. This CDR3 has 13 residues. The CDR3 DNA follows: TGTGCCAGCAGTTTATGGGGGGGGTATGGCTACACCTTC. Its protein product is CASSLWGGYGYTF.